Presented here are 27 T cell receptor beta chains from one specimen sequenced in a study of T cells after yellow fever vaccination. Via MiXCR, TCRdb re-called the 5' RACE reads, giving one row per CDR3 protein. The sample lists more than 15,000 distinct CDR3 sequences; about 3.8% were seen once. The sample consisted of PBMCs, either bulk or a sorted T-cell subset (CD4+, CD8+, memory, or dextramer-sorted; not recorded which), taken 15 days after the yellow fever booster vaccination. These receptors came from a man younger than 40 who received the YFV17D yellow fever vaccine.

This clonotype ranks as medium-sized (0.01 to 0.1%). This sequence joins TRBV12-3 or TRBV12-4 and TRBJ2-7; D not certain. The CDR3 runs to 15 residues. Trimming stripped 6 bases from V and 1 base from J, with 16 bases between. CDR3: CASSYDGARSYEQYF. DNA of the CDR3: TGTGCCAGCAGCTACGACGGAGCCCGATCCTACGAGCAGTACTTC.

This clonotype is termed medium-sized. The CDR3 sequence is CASSQDGQGLIDTQYF. CDR3 nucleotide sequence: TGCGCCAGCAGCCAAGATGGTCAGGGGTTGATAGATACGCAGTATTTT. The rearrangement uses TRBV4-3 and TRBJ2-3; the D gene is possibly TRBD1 (6 bases). Germline assignment: CDR1 LGHNA and CDR2 YSLEER. Deletions cut 0 bases from V and 5 bases from J, with 15 bases between. This CDR3 comprises 16 residues.

This clonotype was observed at least ten times. The chain carries TRBV7-9 and TRBJ2-2; possibly TRBD2 for D (5 bases). Germline CDR1 SEHNR, CDR2 FQNEAQ (reference sequence). Trimming took off 5 bases at V and 0 bases at J, with 22 bases between the two ends. The CDR3 has 19 residues. The CDR3 region is CASSPGLGWRDTNTGELFF. The CDR3 DNA is TGTGCCAGCAGCCCGGGGTTGGGTTGGCGCGACACGAACACCGGGGAGCTGTTTTTT.

The sample holds many counts of this clonotype. The rearrangement uses TRBV12-3 or TRBV12-4 and TRBJ2-3; a weak D match, TRBD2 (5 bases). The V gene lost 3 bases and the J gene lost 6 bases, with 13 bases spanning the gap. The CDR3 contains 14 residues. The CDR3 loop reads CASSLARGYDTQYF. The CDR3 DNA reads TGTGCCAGCAGTTTGGCCCGCGGGTACGATACGCAGTATTTT.

At least ten counts were recorded for this clonotype. This chain uses TRBV7-2 with TRBJ1-1; 10 bases fit TRBD1. Looked up from germline, CDR1 is SGHTA and CDR2 is FQGNSA. This CDR3 region has 16 residues. J gave up 1 base and V 4 bases, and 6 bases lay outside the gene matches. CDR3 residues: CASSSLGTGANTEAFF. The CDR3 region has the DNA TGTGCCAGCAGCTCCCTAGGGACAGGGGCGAACACTGAAGCTTTCTTT.

This clonotype was recorded at least ten times. J is TRBJ2-3 and V is TRBV7-9; TRBD1 matches 8 bases. CDR1 is SEHNR and CDR2 is FQNEAQ in the germline V gene (reference sequence). This CDR3 is built from 15 residues. V gave up 2 bases and J gave up 0 bases; unmatched junction bases: 1. DNA of the CDR3: TGTGCCAGCAGCTTATCAGGGGGCAGCACAGATACGCAGTATTTT. Amino acids: CASSLSGGSTDTQYF. The full variable domain, its missing parts supplied by reference TRBV7-9 and TRBJ2-3, is DTGVSQNPRHKITKRGQNVTFRCDPISEHNRLYWYRQTLGQGPEFLTYFQNEAQLEKSRLLSDRFSAERPKGSFSTLEIQRTEQGDSAMYLCASSLSGGSTDTQYFGPGTRLTVL.

This clonotype occurred many times. The chain couples TRBV4-2 to TRBJ1-5, with 9 bases that match TRBD1. V was clipped by 3 bases and J by 2 bases; unmatched bases: 11. The CDR3 extends over 18 amino acids. CDR1 LGHNA and CDR2 YNFKEQ come from the germline V gene. The chain's CDR3 is CASSQGQGNLRGNQPQHF. The CDR3 DNA reads TGTGCCAGCAGCCAGGGACAGGGCAATTTGAGGGGCAATCAGCCCCAGCATTTT.

This clonotype was detected many times. The chain is built from TRBV2 and TRBJ1-6, with D maybe TRBD1 (5 bases). Trimming removed 6 bases at V and 9 bases at J, with 18 bases between. The CDR3 contains 15 residues. Per germline, CDR1 SNHLY and CDR2 FYNNEI. The CDR3 DNA sequence: TGTGCCAGCAGCCGGGGCCAGGCCGCGGGTTCACCCCTCCACTTT. This encodes CASSRGQAAGSPLHF.

This clonotype showed up many times. The CDR3 coding sequence is TGTGCCAGCAGCCAGACTATATCCAGGGCCGGTGAGCAGTTCTTC. This sequence encodes CASSQTISRAGEQFF. This rearrangement joins TRBV14 to TRBJ2-1; D might be TRBD1 or TRBD2, each matching 5 bases. The CDR3 sequence is 15 residues long. The germline gives CDR1 SGHDN, CDR2 FVKESK. Deletions cut 3 bases from V and 9 bases from J, with 18 bases between.

V gene TRBV27 combines with J gene TRBJ2-7; D might be TRBD1 (6 bases). CDR3 length: 15 amino acids. V lost 2 bases, J lost 1 base, and 12 bases lay in between. CDR1 MNHEY and CDR2 SMNVEV come from the germline V gene (reference sequence). In DNA form, the CDR3 reads TGTGCCAGCAGTTTAGAAGGGGGAAGGTCCTACGAGCAGTACTTC. It specifies CASSLEGGRSYEQYF.

At least ten counts were recorded for this clonotype. The genes are TRBV12-3 or TRBV12-4 and TRBJ2-5; D gene ambiguous. Deletions cut 3 bases from V and 5 bases from J, with 10 bases between. The CDR3 is 13 amino acids. The CDR3 nucleotides are TGTGCCAGCAGTTTGTCCTACGCCGAGACCCAGTACTTC. It specifies CASSLSYAETQYF.

In its sample, this clonotype was seen many times. The gene calls are TRBV7-2 and TRBJ1-2, with 9 bases matching TRBD1. Germline CDR1 is SGHTA and CDR2 is FQGNSA. This CDR3 region has 15 residues. V shed 1 base and J 7 bases; nucleotides not matched to a gene: 7. CDR3 bases: TGTGCCAGCAGCTTAGATCGCGGGGACAGGGTTGGCTACACCTTC. Protein sequence: CASSLDRGDRVGYTF.

About this clonotype: A read error may explain this, as a much larger clone is one base away. This rearrangement joins TRBV20-1 to TRBJ2-7; 10 positions match TRBD2. The CDR3 sequence is 15 residues long. Germline V gene sequence: CDR1 DFQATT, CDR2 SNEGSKA (reference sequence). In DNA, the CDR3 is TGCTGTGCTACCCAGCGGGAGGGCCCTTCCTGGGAGCAGTACTTC. Translating it yields CCATQREGPSWEQYF.

This clonotype was counted many times. The rearrangement links TRBV25-1 to TRBJ1-1; TRBD1 matches 7 bases. This CDR3 contains 15 residues. Germline lookup yields CDR1 MGHDK and CDR2 SYGVNS. Losses at the gene ends were 5 bases for V and 4 bases for J; bases not matched to a gene: 10. The CDR3 sequence is CASSPARGDATEAFF. Here the CDR3 DNA reads TGTGCCAGCAGTCCGGCCAGGGGGGATGCCACTGAAGCTTTCTTT.

In this sample, this clonotype turned up many times. Here the CDR3 DNA reads TGTGCCAGCAGCGCTCACCAGGACTCTCGTCCCGCAGATACGCAGTATTTT. This codes for CASSAHQDSRPADTQYF. The V gene is TRBV9, the J gene TRBJ2-3; possible D gene TRBD2, 5 bases. Trimming took off 3 bases at V and 4 bases at J, with 21 bases between the two ends. This CDR3 is built from 17 residues. CDR1 is SGDLS, CDR2 YYNGEE, per germline.

This clonotype occurred many times. This sequence joins TRBV21-1 and TRBJ2-3; TRBD2, the table's D call, lacks a check against the DNA. TRBV21-1 is flagged as a pseudogene. The CDR3 extends over 15 amino acids. CDR3: CASSNLAGVADTQYF. Written as DNA, the CDR3 is TGTGCCAGCAGCAACCTAGCGGGAGTAGCAGATACGCAGTATTTT.

This clonotype came up many times. The rearrangement links TRBV21-1 to TRBJ1-5; TRBD1, the table's D call, lacks a check against the DNA. TRBV21-1 is a pseudogene locus. This CDR3 spans 15 amino acids. The CDR3 coding sequence is TGTGCCAGCAGCAAAGGGGTGGACAGGGTCCTGCCCCAGCATTTT. It translates to CASSKGVDRVLPQHF.

This clonotype showed up many times. The chain recombines TRBV5-1 with TRBJ2-5; 8 nucleotides match TRBD2. Unmatched junction bases numbered 11, after V lost 2 bases and J lost 5 bases. This CDR3 has 16 amino acids. From germline, CDR1 is SGHRS and CDR2 YFSETQ. CDR3 nucleotide sequence: TGCGCCAGCAGCTTCAAAGGTACTAGCGGTCCGGAGACCCAGTACTTC. It translates to CASSFKGTSGPETQYF.

The table lists this clonotype with many counts. The gene calls are TRBV19 and TRBJ1-2; D call uncertain. Germline-derived CDR1 and CDR2 are LNHDA and SQIVND (reference sequence). Trimming took off 5 bases at V and 7 bases at J, with 5 bases between the two ends. The CDR3 totals 10 residues. The CDR3 region is CASSSAGYTF. The DNA for the CDR3 is TGTGCCAGTAGTTCTGCTGGCTACACCTTC.

In its sample, this clonotype was seen many times. V is TRBV6-2 or TRBV6-3 and J is TRBJ2-5; no reliable D call. The V and J ends lost 6 bases and 4 bases respectively, with 9 bases between them. The CDR3 contains 12 residues. Per germline, CDR1 MNHEY and CDR2 SVGEGT. The CDR3: CASSIQAETQYF. CDR3 sequence (DNA): TGTGCCAGCAGCATTCAAGCAGAGACCCAGTACTTC.

This clonotype has a count of ten or more. The rearrangement uses TRBV6-5 and TRBJ2-3; D remains unclear. V was clipped by 4 bases and J by 4 bases, with 6 bases between them. This CDR3 has 12 residues. Germline assignment: CDR1 MNHEY and CDR2 SVGAGI. The CDR3: CASSSPADTQYF. CDR3 nucleotide sequence: TGTGCCAGCAGTTCACCCGCAGATACGCAGTATTTT.

This clonotype was found many times. Here the CDR3 reads CASSQEDYEQYF. CDR3 in DNA: TGTGCCAGCAGCCAAGAAGACTACGAGCAGTACTTC. This chain joins TRBV3-1 and TRBJ2-7; no clear D gene. Trimming removed 0 bases from V and 3 bases from J, with 3 bases in between. The CDR3 covers 12 residues. Germline CDR1 and CDR2: LGHDT and YNNKEL (reference sequence).

This clonotype occurred many times. The chain uses TRBV6-5 and TRBJ2-6, with 7 nucleotides matching TRBD1. Germline-derived CDR1 and CDR2 are MNHEY and SVGAGI. V dropped 6 bases and J dropped 5; count of bases not matched to a gene: 16. The CDR3 is made up of 18 amino acids. The DNA of the CDR3 is TGTGCCAGCAGCTCCGGGACAGCGGCCCCCCACTGGGCCAACGTCCTGACTTTC. The encoded protein is CASSSGTAAPHWANVLTF.

This clonotype was seen at least ten times. The V call is TRBV20-1, the J call TRBJ1-3; maybe TRBD1 (5 bases). Germline V CDR1 and CDR2: DFQATT, SNEGSKA (reference sequence). The CDR3 is made up of 15 amino acids. V was clipped by 5 bases and J by 1 base, with 15 bases between them. The CDR3 bases are TGCAGTGCTGAGAACGCTGACAGTTCTGGAAACACCATATATTTT. It encodes CSAENADSSGNTIYF.

Ten or more counts support this clonotype. The rearrangement joins TRBV7-9 to TRBJ1-1; D gene uncertain. Trimming took 5 bases from V and 7 from J, leaving 17 bases between them. CDR1 SEHNR and CDR2 FQNEAQ come from the germline V gene (reference sequence). CDR3 size: 14 residues. The CDR3 sequence is CASSHPHLGDEAFF. Here the CDR3 DNA reads TGTGCCAGCAGCCATCCCCATTTAGGTGATGAAGCTTTCTTT.

This clonotype was detected ten times or more. The gene calls are TRBV6-5 and TRBJ2-5; 13 nucleotides align to TRBD2. The CDR3 spans 17 residues. V lost 2 bases to trimming and J lost 4 bases; unmatched junction nucleotides: 7. CDR1 and CDR2 (germline): MNHEY, SVGAGI. The CDR3 DNA reads as TGTGCCAGCAGTTACGGGTCCACTAGCGGGAGGGGAGAGACCCAGTACTTC. This codes for CASSYGSTSGRGETQYF.

Sample share makes this clonotype medium-sized (0.01 to 0.1%). J is TRBJ2-7 and V is TRBV29-1, with 11 positions matching TRBD2. Germline CDR1 is SQVTM and CDR2 is ANQGSEA. The CDR3 is made up of 13 amino acids. J lost 3 bases, V lost 5 bases, and 3 bases had no gene match. Written as DNA, the CDR3 is TGCAGCGTTCTAACTAGCGGGAGCTACGAGCAGTACTTC. Protein: CSVLTSGSYEQYF.